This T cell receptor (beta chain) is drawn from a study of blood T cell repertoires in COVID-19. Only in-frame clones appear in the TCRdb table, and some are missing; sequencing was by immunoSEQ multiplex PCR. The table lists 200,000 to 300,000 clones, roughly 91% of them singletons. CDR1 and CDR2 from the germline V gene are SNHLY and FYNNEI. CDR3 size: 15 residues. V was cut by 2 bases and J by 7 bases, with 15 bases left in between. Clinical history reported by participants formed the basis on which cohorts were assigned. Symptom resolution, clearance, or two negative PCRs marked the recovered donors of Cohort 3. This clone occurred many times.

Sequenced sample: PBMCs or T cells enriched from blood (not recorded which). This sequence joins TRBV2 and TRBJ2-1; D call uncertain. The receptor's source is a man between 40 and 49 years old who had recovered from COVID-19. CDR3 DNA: TGTGCCAGCAGTGAACCCCTCCTAAAATTGAATGAGCAGTTCTTC. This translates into CASSEPLLKLNEQFF.